The T cell receptor (beta chain) described here comes from a study of prognosis after radiotherapy for stage I lung cancer. About the research overall: Stage I lung tumors that were newly diagnosed and primary were found in 14 to 15 patients, while five patients had oligometastatic NSCLC after surgical resection of the primary tumor. No patient was treated with concurrent therapy while undergoing stereotactic body radiotherapy.

This clonotype was counted at least ten times. The TCR beta CDR3 region was amplified from genomic DNA, with two rounds of multiplex PCR being used for the amplification. Amplification during the initial PCR round employed primers specific to each TRBV and TRBJ gene. TCRdb used MiXCR to reprocess the multiplex PCR reads, holding one entry per CDR3 protein. This sample has 15,000 to 20,000 distinct CDR3 sequences, with 25% to 35% found just once. Sequences were derived from PBMCs, sampled before or after stereotactic body radiation therapy (not recorded which). This TCR derives from a donor aged 50 or older with non-small cell lung cancer.

The CDR3 coding sequence is TGTGCCAGCAGGCCTGGGACTAGCGGGAGTGCCTACAATGAGCAGTTCTTC. Encoded protein: CASRPGTSGSAYNEQFF. The chain couples TRBV7-9 to TRBJ2-1; 14 positions agree with TRBD2. Germline CDR1 SEHNR, CDR2 FQNEAQ (reference sequence). This CDR3 is built from 17 residues. The V gene end was trimmed by 6 bases and the J gene end by 2 bases; junction bases not matched to a gene: 6.